This T cell receptor (beta chain) was recorded in a study of radiation and T cells in renal cell carcinoma. TCRdb's table, derived via immunoSEQ multiplex PCR, lists solely in-frame clones and lacks some. Of approximately 80,000 clones in the sample, around 89% are singletons; the top ten hold approximately 6.2%. V was shortened by 1 base and J by 5 bases, with 14 bases between the two germline ends. CDR1 and CDR2 from the germline V gene are SGHVS and FQNEAQ. This CDR3 is 15 amino acids long. Documented time point: blood 4 weeks post-SBRT, at nephrectomy. Treatment noted: 15 Gy SBRT to primary tumor, nephrectomy 4 weeks later. Radiation-treated patients gave blood at baseline, week 2 and week 4.

This clonotype originated in a woman in her 70s with renal cell carcinoma. Sequencing was performed on blood, taken from a patient whose treatment included radiotherapy and nephrectomy. The V call is TRBV7-8, the J call TRBJ2-5, with D possibly matching TRBD2 (6 bases). CDR3 in amino acids: CASSLGSSAGETQYF. CDR3 nucleotide sequence: TGTGCCAGCAGCTTAGGGTCTAGCGCGGGGGAGACCCAGTACTTC.